These 9 T cell receptor beta chains came from one sample sequenced in a study of shared clonotypes between healthy human individuals. Generated by immunoSEQ multiplex PCR, the TCRdb table keeps only in-frame clones and is missing some. Here the sample spans a few million clones, around 93% being singletons. CD8 cells regarded as naive lacked CD45RO, were positively chosen for CCR7, and omitted terminally differentiated effector memory CD45RA+ cells. The specimen sequenced was naive CD8+ T cells from PBMCs. Receptor source: a man aged 18 to 29 in good health. Some clones in this sample may be carry-over from other donors' samples.

As to this clone: Other DNA sequences in the same sample also yield this CDR3. The gene calls are TRBV19 and TRBJ1-1, with TRBD1 as a possible D gene (5 bases). The V gene lost 3 bases and the J gene lost 4 bases, with 9 bases spanning the gap. Germline V gives CDR1 LNHDA, CDR2 SQIVND (reference sequence). CDR3 size: 13 residues. As DNA, the CDR3 is TGTGCCAGTAGTATTGGGGCTGGCACTGAAGCTTTCTTT. It translates to CASSIGAGTEAFF.

This chain uses TRBV28 with TRBJ2-7; D gene uncertain. Per germline, CDR1 MDHEN and CDR2 SYDVKM. This CDR3 comprises 14 residues. Trimming removed 3 bases at V and 3 bases at J, with 12 bases between. The CDR3 DNA is TGTGCCAGCAGTTTCTTCAGGCGTGTCTACGAGCAGTACTTC. Translated: CASSFFRRVYEQYF.

Concerning this clone itself: At the DNA level, this CDR3 is encoded by other sequences in the same sample as well. V and J are TRBV7-3 and TRBJ2-1; 11 bases line up with TRBD2. The CDR3 totals 13 residues. CDR1 is SGHTA and CDR2 is FQGTGA in the germline V gene. Unmatched junction bases numbered 0, after V lost 2 bases and J lost 9 bases. The CDR3 protein is CASSLLAGGEQFF. The CDR3 DNA sequence: TGTGCCAGCAGCTTACTAGCGGGAGGTGAGCAGTTCTTC.

The V and J genes are TRBV27 and TRBJ2-3; tentatively, D is TRBD2 (5 bases). Looked up from germline, CDR1 is MNHEY and CDR2 is SMNVEV (reference sequence). The CDR3 has 13 amino acids. V gave up 5 bases and J gave up 2 bases, with 8 bases separating them. The CDR3 loop reads CASSRGITDTQYF. DNA for the CDR3: TGTGCCAGCAGTCGAGGGATCACAGATACGCAGTATTTT.

The chain joins TRBV4-3 to TRBJ1-5; perhaps TRBD1 as D (5 bases). The length of the CDR3 is 15 residues. The germline V gene has CDR1 LGHNA and CDR2 YSLEER. The germline V and J ends were trimmed by 4 bases and 8 bases, with 18 bases remaining between them. CDR3 sequence: CASSLSSGPGEPQHF. The CDR3 nucleotides read TGCGCCAGCAGCCTCTCATCAGGGCCCGGGGAGCCCCAGCATTTT.

Details on this clone: Within the sample, other DNA sequences also encode this same CDR3. This sequence joins TRBV7-9 and TRBJ2-5; 7 bases match TRBD1. V lost 1 base to trimming and J lost 4 bases; unmatched junction nucleotides: 6. CDR3 size: 15 residues. In germline, CDR1 is SEHNR, CDR2 FQNEAQ (reference sequence). The CDR3 DNA reads as TGTGCCAGCAGCTTAGTAGCAGGGGGTGGAGAGACCCAGTACTTC. This translates into CASSLVAGGGETQYF.

This clone was seen a single time. In nucleotides, the CDR3 is TGTGCCAGCAGGGACAGGGCCAATCAGCCCCAGCATTTT. This translates into CASRDRANQPQHF. The chain has TRBV6-5 and TRBJ1-5, with TRBD1 matching over 8 bases. Germline V gene sequence: CDR1 MNHEY, CDR2 SVGAGI. The CDR3 is made up of 13 amino acids. After removal of 6 bases from V and 3 bases from J, the junction contained 1 base not matched to a gene.

Here the CDR3 DNA reads TGTGCCAGCAGTGACAACCAAGAGACCCAGTACTTC. Protein: CASSDNQETQYF. The chain links TRBV6-4 to TRBJ2-5, with no clear D. Germline CDR1 is MRHNA and CDR2 is SNTAGT. The ends were cut back, 2 bases at V and 0 bases at J, with 1 base in the middle. This CDR3 spans 12 amino acids.

The V gene is TRBV11-2, the J gene TRBJ2-5, with D possibly being TRBD1 (6 bases). The CDR3 is 14 amino acids. With 2 bases removed from V and 0 bases from J, the gap between germline ends came to 7 bases. Germline V gives CDR1 SGHAT, CDR2 FQNNGV. CDR3: CASSLYRDQETQYF. The CDR3 nucleotides read TGTGCCAGCAGCTTATACAGGGACCAAGAGACCCAGTACTTC.